This T cell receptor beta chain was sequenced for a study of blood T cells in healthy people across ages. Trimming stripped 3 bases from V and 3 bases from J, with 11 bases between. The CDR3 has 14 amino acids. A second PCR of roughly 7 to 11 cycles used a sample-barcoded 5' primer and a J-beta primer mix. MiXCR, run by TCRdb on the 5' RACE reads, gives a single entry per CDR3 protein. The sample yields around 1,600,000 distinct CDR3 sequences, less than 45% seen once. In its sample, this clonotype was seen a few times. The sample comprised blood. The receptor was isolated from a woman younger than 35 in good health. The chain uses TRBV12-3 or TRBV12-4 and TRBJ1-1; D unresolved. The CDR3 is CASSFQLPDTEAFF. DNA for the CDR3: TGTGCCAGCAGTTTTCAACTGCCGGACACTGAAGCTTTCTTT.